The clone carrying this TCR beta chain was observed a handful of times. Its antigen remains unknown. Germline V gene sequence: CDR1 SGHAT, CDR2 FQNNGV. The CDR3 extends over 19 amino acids. The ends lost 3 bases at V and 5 bases at J; junction bases unmatched: 16. TCRdb ran MiXCR on the 5' RACE reads and lists one entry per CDR3 protein. Found here are approximately 590,000 distinct CDR3 sequences, 9.5% to 10% of them singletons; the top ten hold roughly 3%. This entry is derived from a study of identical twins. Study-level points and caveats: The study found weaker excess twin sharing in beta out-of-frame sequences.

These data are also associated with another study on yellow fever vaccine responses in identical twins.

V is TRBV11-2 and J is TRBJ2-1, with 10 bases identical to TRBD2. The source is a woman under 30 in good health. Specimen: PBMCs. Written as DNA, the CDR3 is TGTGCCAGCAGCTTGGAAACAGGGCTCAGCGGGGGGGCCCACAATGAGCAGTTCTTC. This gives the protein CASSLETGLSGGAHNEQFF.